This entry concerns a single T cell receptor (beta chain). V was clipped by 3 bases and J by 0 bases; unmatched bases: 8. CDR3 length: 17 amino acids. Germline lookup yields CDR1 DFQATT and CDR2 SNEGSKA (reference sequence). This specimen belongs to a study of blood T cell repertoires in COVID-19. The overall study: The United States, Italy and Spain were the sources of the acute and convalescent COVID-19 samples.

TCRdb's copy holds only in-frame clones and misses some; the assay was immunoSEQ multiplex PCR. Found here are about 13,000 clones, nearly 90% of them singletons; the top ten hold roughly 2.5%. The chain links TRBV20-1 to TRBJ2-6; 7 nucleotides align to TRBD1. The sequenced material came from peripheral blood. The sequence came from a human donor in a cohort sampled during active COVID-19. Here the CDR3 DNA reads TGCAGTGCTAGTCACTACAGGGGTGGCTCTGGGGCCAACGTCCTGACTTTC. Translating gives CSASHYRGGSGANVLTF.